The clone carrying this T cell receptor beta chain was detected a few times. The antigen is not known. The germline V gene has CDR1 MNHEY and CDR2 SVGEGT. V dropped 4 bases and J dropped 7 bases, with 13 bases sitting between them. The CDR3 extends over 13 amino acids. This entry comes from a study of T-cell memory formation after mild COVID-19. Study results and caveats: Clones contracting across day 15 to 85 had a balanced CD4/CD8 profile; later expanding clones leaned CD4+.

TCRdb used MiXCR to reprocess the 5' RACE reads, holding one entry per CDR3 protein. Here the sample spans about 360,000 distinct CDR3 sequences, over 13% being singletons. The chain is built from TRBV6-2 or TRBV6-3 and TRBJ1-2; D is perhaps TRBD1 (5 bases). The sequence was obtained from a man aged 18-30 years who had mild COVID-19 (a few samples of this study predate the infection). Cell type and time point are not known. The sequenced material came from PBMCs or a T cell subset sorted from them (not recorded which). The CDR3 protein is CASSSRGSFGYTF. The DNA of the CDR3 is TGTGCCAGCAGTTCTCGGGGCTCTTTTGGCTACACCTTC.